The TCR beta chain under discussion was sequenced for a study of blood T cell repertoires in COVID-19. Across the study: Donors in the United States, Italy and Spain gave samples during acute or convalescent COVID-19. The analysed material was cDNA or gDNA that came from T cells, B-cell-depleted T cells, or PBMCs.

Trimming removed 9 bases at V and 0 bases at J, with 32 bases between. The CDR3 is 20 residues long. Original data processing: Reference gene primer amplification gave nucleated cell count estimates. Assay: immunoSEQ multiplex PCR; the TCRdb copy retains only in-frame clones and omits some. V, J and clone size were drawn from that table, and D and trimming were deduced from the DNA. The sample yields about 130,000 clones, 85% to 90% seen once. The V and J genes are TRBV23-1 and TRBJ1-1, with D maybe TRBD1 (5 bases). TRBV23-1 is recorded as an ORF, its role being uncertain. The sample consisted of peripheral blood. This TCR was recovered from a man aged 80 or over with active or convalescent COVID-19. The CDR3 coding sequence is TGCGCCAGGAACGGGGACTATAGGATGGCGAGTGGGGCAATGAACACTGAAGCTTTCTTT. This encodes CARNGDYRMASGAMNTEAFF.